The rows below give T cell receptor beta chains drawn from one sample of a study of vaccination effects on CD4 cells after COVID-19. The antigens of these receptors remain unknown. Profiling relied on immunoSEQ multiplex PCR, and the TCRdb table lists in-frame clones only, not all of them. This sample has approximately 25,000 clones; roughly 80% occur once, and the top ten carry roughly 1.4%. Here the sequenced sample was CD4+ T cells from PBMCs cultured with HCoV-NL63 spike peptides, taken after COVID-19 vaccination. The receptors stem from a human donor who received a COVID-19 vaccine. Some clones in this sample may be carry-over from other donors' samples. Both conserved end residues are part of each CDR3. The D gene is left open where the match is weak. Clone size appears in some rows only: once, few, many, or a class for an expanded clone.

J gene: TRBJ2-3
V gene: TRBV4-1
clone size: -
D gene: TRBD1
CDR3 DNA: TGCGCCAGCAGCCGGAGACAGGGACAGGGCGTCCCAGATACGCAGTATTTT
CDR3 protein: CASSRRQGQGVPDTQYF

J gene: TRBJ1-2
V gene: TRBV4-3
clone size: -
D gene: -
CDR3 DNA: TGCGCCAGCAGCCAAGCGGAACAGGGCGTCTATGGCTACACCTTC
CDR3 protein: CASSQAEQGVYGYTF

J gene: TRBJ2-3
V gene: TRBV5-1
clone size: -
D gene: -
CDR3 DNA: TGCGCCAGCAGCTTGGCCGGCACAGATACGCAGTATTTT
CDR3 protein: CASSLAGTDTQYF

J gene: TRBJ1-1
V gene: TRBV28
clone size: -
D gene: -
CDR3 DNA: TGTGCCAGCAGTCTCGGGACGTCGAGACGGGGAGCTTTCTTT
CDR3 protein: CASSLGTSRRGAFF

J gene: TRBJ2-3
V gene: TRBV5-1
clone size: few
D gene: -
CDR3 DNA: TGCGCCAGCAGCTTGGAGGCGACTAGCACAGATACGCAGTATTTT
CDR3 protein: CASSLEATSTDTQYF

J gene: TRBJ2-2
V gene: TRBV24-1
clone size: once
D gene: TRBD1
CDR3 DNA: TGTGCCACCAGTGATTCTTACGGGGACAGGGGGAACACCGGGGAGCTGTTTTTT
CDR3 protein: CATSDSYGDRGNTGELFF

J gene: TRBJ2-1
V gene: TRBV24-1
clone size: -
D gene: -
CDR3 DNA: TGTGCCACCAGTGACCGTACAGGGAGCTCCTACAATGAGCAGTTCTTC
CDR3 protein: CATSDRTGSSYNEQFF

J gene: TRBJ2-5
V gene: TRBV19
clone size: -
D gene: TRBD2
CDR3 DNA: TGTGCCAGTAATGGTCGTAGCGGGGGAAAGTACCAAGAGACCCAGTACTTC
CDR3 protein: CASNGRSGGKYQETQYF

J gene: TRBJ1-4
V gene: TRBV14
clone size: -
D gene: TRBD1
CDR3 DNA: TGTGCCAGCAGGAAGAGACAGGGGGCTAATGAAAAACTGTTTTTT
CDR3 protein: CASRKRQGANEKLFF

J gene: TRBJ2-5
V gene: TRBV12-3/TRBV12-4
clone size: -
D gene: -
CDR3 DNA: TGTGCCAGCAGTTTTCAGCCAGGGGAGACCCAGTACTTC
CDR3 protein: CASSFQPGETQYF

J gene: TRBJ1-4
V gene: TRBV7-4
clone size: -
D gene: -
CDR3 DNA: TGTGCCAGCAGCCCCCGGACCTATGAAAAACTGTTTTTT
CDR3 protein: CASSPRTYEKLFF

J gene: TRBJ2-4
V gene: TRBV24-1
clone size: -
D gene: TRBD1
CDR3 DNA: TGTGCTACGACAGGGGTCGTAAGGGAAAACATTCAGTACTTC
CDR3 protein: CATTGVVRENIQYF

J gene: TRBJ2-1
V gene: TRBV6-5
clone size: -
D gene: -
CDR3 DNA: TGTGCCAGCAGTCCCACGGGCCTCAACAATGAGCAGTTCTTC
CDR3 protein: CASSPTGLNNEQFF

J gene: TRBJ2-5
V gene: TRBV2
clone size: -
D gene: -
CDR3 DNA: TGTGCCAGCAAGGGTGGAGGGGGGTTACAAGAGACCCAGTACTTC
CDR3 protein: CASKGGGGLQETQYF

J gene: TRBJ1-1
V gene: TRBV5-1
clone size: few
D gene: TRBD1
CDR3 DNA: TGCGCCAGCAGCCCCCACTATGGACAGGGGAACACTGAAGCTTTCTTT
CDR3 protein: CASSPHYGQGNTEAFF

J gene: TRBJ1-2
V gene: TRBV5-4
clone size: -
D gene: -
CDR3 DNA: TGTGCCAGCAGCTTGGCGGCAGGGAGAGGGAATGACTATGGCTACACCTTC
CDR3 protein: CASSLAAGRGNDYGYTF

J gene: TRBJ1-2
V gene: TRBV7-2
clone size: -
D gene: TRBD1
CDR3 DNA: TGTGCCAGCACCGAGGGCAGGGGGGTAGGCTACACCTTC
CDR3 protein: CASTEGRGVGYTF

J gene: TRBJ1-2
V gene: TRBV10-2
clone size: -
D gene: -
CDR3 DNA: TGCGCCAGCAGTGAGGGGGGGGGCGGGTATGGCTACACCTTC
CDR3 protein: CASSEGGGGYGYTF

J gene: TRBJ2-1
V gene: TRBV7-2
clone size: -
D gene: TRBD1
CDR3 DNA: TGTGCCAGCAGCTCGGCCTGGGACAGGGGGCTTCATGAGCAGTTCTTC
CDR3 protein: CASSSAWDRGLHEQFF

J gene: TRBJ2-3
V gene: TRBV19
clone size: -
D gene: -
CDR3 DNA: TGTGCCAGTAGTCCACAGGGTCTCGGAGATACGCAGTATTTT
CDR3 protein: CASSPQGLGDTQYF

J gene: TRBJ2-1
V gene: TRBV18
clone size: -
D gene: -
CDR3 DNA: TGTGCCAGCTCACCCCCCAACAGGGACAAGACGATGAATGAGCAGTTCTTC
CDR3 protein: CASSPPNRDKTMNEQFF

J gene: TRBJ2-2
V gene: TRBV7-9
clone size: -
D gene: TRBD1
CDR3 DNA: TGTGCCAGCAGCTTTTCGACAGGGCAACCGAACACCGGGGAGCTGTTTTTT
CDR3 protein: CASSFSTGQPNTGELFF

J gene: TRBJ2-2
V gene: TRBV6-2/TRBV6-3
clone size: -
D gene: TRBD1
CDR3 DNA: TGTGCCAGCAGTTACCGAACAACAGGGGGATGGAACACCGGGGAGCTGTTTTTT
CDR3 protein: CASSYRTTGGWNTGELFF

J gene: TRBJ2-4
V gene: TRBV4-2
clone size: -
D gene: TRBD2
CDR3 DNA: TGTGCCAGCAGCCAACTCCAGCGGGATGCCAAAAACATTCAGTACTTC
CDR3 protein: CASSQLQRDAKNIQYF

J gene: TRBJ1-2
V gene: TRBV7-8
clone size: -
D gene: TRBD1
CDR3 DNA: TGTGCCAGCAGCTTGCCAGGGGGCGGCGGCTACACCTTC
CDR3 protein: CASSLPGGGGYTF

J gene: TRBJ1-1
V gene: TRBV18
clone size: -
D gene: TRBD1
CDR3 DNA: TGTGCCAGCTCAGCGATACAGGGGGCTGAAGCTTTCTTT
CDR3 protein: CASSAIQGAEAFF

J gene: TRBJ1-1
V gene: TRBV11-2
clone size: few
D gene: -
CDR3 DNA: TGTGCCAGCAGCTTAACAGACAGTCTGAACACTGAAGCTTTCTTT
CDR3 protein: CASSLTDSLNTEAFF

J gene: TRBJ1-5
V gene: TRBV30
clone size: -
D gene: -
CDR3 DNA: TGTGCCTGGAGTGTTGGTGGGACACAGAATAGCAATCAGCCCCAGCATTTT
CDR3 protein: CAWSVGGTQNSNQPQHF

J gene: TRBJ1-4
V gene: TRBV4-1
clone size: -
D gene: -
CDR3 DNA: TGCGCCAGCAGTTCCTCACAGGCCCGCTTAAATGAAAAACTGTTTTTT
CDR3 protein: CASSSSQARLNEKLFF

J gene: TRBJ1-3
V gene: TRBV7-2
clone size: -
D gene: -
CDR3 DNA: TGTGCCAGCAGCAAGGGCCTGGACGCGGACACCATATATTTT
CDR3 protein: CASSKGLDADTIYF

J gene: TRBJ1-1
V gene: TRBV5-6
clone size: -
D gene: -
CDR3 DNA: TGTGCCAGCAGCTTGGAGGGCTCGGCAGGGGCCCTTCGCACTGAAGCTTTCTTT
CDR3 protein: CASSLEGSAGALRTEAFF

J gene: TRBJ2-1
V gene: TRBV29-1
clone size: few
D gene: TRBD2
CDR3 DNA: TGCAGCGTTATAGCGACTAGCGGGGCCCGAATTGAGCAGTTCTTC
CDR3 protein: CSVIATSGARIEQFF

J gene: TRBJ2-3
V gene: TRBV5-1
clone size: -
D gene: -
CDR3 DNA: TGCGCCAGCAGCAATAGGAGGGTCACAGATACGCAGTATTTT
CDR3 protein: CASSNRRVTDTQYF

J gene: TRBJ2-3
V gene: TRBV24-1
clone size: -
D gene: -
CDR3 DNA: TGTGCCACCAGTGATTTCCCCGGGATCGATACGCAGTATTTT
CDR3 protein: CATSDFPGIDTQYF

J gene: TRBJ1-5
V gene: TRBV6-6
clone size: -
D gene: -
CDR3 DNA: TGTGCCAGCAGGGAAACAGGGTCGGGGCAGCCCCAGCATTTT
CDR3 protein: CASRETGSGQPQHF

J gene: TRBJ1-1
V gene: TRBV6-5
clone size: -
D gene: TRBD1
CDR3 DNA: TGTGCCAGCAGGGCAGGGGGGACCATCAACACTGAAGCTTTCTTT
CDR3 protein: CASRAGGTINTEAFF

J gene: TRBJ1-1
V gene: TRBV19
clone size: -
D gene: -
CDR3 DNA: TGTGCCAGTAGTATTGGGTTGGAGGTGAACACTGAAGCTTTCTTT
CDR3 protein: CASSIGLEVNTEAFF

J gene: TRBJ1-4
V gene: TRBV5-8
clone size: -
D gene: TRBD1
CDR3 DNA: TGTGCCAGCAGCTTTGGCAGGGGGCTTATTAATGAAAAACTGTTTTTT
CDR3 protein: CASSFGRGLINEKLFF

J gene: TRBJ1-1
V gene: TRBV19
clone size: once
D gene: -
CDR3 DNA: TGTGCCAGTAGTATAGAAGGAGGGACTTTCATGAACACTGAAGCTTTCTTT
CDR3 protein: CASSIEGGTFMNTEAFF

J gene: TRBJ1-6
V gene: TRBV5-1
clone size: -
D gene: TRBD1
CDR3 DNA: TGCGCCAGCAGCTCCCCCTCGGGACAGACCTATAATTCACCCCTCCACTTT
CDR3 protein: CASSSPSGQTYNSPLHF

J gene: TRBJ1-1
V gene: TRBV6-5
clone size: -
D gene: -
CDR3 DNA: TGTGCCAGCAGTTACTTAGCAGCCAACACTGAAGCTTTCTTT
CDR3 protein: CASSYLAANTEAFF

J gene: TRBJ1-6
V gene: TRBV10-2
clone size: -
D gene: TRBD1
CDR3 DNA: TGCGCCAGCAGGGACAGGGGACGTGGTTCACCCCTCCACTTT
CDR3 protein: CASRDRGRGSPLHF

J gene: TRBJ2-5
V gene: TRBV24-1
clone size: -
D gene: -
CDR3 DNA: TGTGCCACCAGTGAGCCGGGCCCCGGGACCCAGTACTTC
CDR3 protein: CATSEPGPGTQYF

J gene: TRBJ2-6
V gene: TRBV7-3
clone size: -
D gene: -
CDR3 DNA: TGTGCCAGCAGCTTCCAGGGGTCCGGGGCCAACGTCCTGACTTTC
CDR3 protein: CASSFQGSGANVLTF

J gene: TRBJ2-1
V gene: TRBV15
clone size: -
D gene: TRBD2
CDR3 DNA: TGTGCCACCAGCGCTAGAGCGGGGACCTCCGGGAATGAGCAGTTCTTC
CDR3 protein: CATSARAGTSGNEQFF

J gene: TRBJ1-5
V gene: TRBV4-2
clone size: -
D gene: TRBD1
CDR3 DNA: TGTGCCAGCAGCCAAGGGTCCGGACAGGGAGCGCGGCAGCCCCAGCATTTT
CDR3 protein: CASSQGSGQGARQPQHF

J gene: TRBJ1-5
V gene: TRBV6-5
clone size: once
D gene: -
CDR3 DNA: TGTGCCAGCAGTCCGGACAGTCTCGGCAATCAGCCCCAGCATTTT
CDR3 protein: CASSPDSLGNQPQHF

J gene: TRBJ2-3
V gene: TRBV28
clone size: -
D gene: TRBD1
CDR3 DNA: TGTGCCAGCAGTCGAGACAGGGGATACGATACGCAGTATTTT
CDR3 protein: CASSRDRGYDTQYF

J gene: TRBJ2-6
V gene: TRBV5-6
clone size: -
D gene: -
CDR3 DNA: TGTGCCAGCAGCTTGGATAACTCTGGGGCCAACGTCCTGACTTTC
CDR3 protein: CASSLDNSGANVLTF

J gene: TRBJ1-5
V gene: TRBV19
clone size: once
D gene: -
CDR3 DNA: TGTGCCAGTAGCCCCCGGGGGGGGGTTGGTCAGCCCCAGCATTTT
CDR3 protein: CASSPRGGVGQPQHF

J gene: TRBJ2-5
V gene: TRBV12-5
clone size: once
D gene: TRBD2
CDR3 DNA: TGTGCTAGTGGTTGGGGACTAGCGGGGGACCAAGAGACCCAGTACTTC
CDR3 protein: CASGWGLAGDQETQYF

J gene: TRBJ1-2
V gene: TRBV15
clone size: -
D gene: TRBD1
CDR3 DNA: TGTGCCACCAGCGGATGGGGACAGGGGGCAAGTGGCTACACCTTC
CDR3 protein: CATSGWGQGASGYTF

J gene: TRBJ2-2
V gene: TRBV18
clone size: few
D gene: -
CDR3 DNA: TGTGCCAGCTCACCTACAAGGGGCGAGAACACCGGGGAGCTGTTTTTT
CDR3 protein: CASSPTRGENTGELFF

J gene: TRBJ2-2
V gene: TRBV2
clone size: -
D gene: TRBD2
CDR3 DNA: TGTGCCAGCAGTGTCCGGGGGGGACGGAACACCGGGGAGCTGTTTTTT
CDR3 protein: CASSVRGGRNTGELFF

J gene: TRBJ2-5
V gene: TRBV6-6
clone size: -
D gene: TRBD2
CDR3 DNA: TGTGCCAGCAGCCGTACCGCCGGGACTAGCGAAGAGACCCAGTACTTC
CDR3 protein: CASSRTAGTSEETQYF

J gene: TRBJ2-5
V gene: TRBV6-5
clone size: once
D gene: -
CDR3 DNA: TGTGCCAGCAAGTTCCAGGGAGGAGAGACCCAGTACTTC
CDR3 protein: CASKFQGGETQYF

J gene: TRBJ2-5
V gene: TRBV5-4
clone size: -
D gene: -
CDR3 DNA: TGTGCCAGCAGCTTGGCGGGGGGCAGCCAAGAGACCCAGTACTTC
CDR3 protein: CASSLAGGSQETQYF